A single sample is the source of the 12 T cell receptor beta chains below, sequenced in a study of neoadjuvant anti-PD-1 for oral cavity cancer. Time point specified: after neoadjuvant nivolumab, at surgical resection. TCRdb keeps only in-frame clones here, not all; method: immunoSEQ multiplex PCR. Counted here are approximately 21,000 clones, 40% to 45% occurring once; the ten biggest clones make up approximately 40%. Specimen: tumor tissue, collected after nivolumab (anti-PD-1) treatment. The receptors here all came from a person aged 40 to 85 with oral cavity squamous cell carcinoma.

The V gene is TRBV27, the J gene TRBJ2-7; 7 bases align to TRBD1. The CDR3 length is 14 residues. Germline V lookup: CDR1 MNHEY, CDR2 SMNVEV (reference sequence). The V and J ends lost 6 bases and 3 bases, in that order; junction bases with no gene match: 8. The CDR3 DNA sequence: TGTGCCAGCAGACCGACAGGGTTCCACTACGAGCAGTACTTC. Translating gives CASRPTGFHYEQYF.

The chain couples TRBV6-1 to TRBJ2-7; D remains ambiguous. The CDR3 covers 11 residues. V shed 5 bases and J shed 6 bases, with 8 bases lying between them. Per the germline V gene, CDR1 is MNHNS and CDR2 is SASEGT. CDR3 sequence reads: CASSWRSEQYF. The CDR3 bases are TGTGCCAGCAGTTGGAGATCCGAGCAGTACTTC.

The chain couples TRBV5-5 to TRBJ2-3; 10 bases are shared with TRBD2. V lost 4 bases, J lost 1 base, and 6 bases stayed unmatched. The CDR3 is 16 residues long. Germline V lookup: CDR1 SGHKS, CDR2 YYEKEE (reference sequence). CDR3 loop: CASSTLAGARTDTQYF. In nucleotides, the CDR3 is TGTGCCAGCAGCACCCTAGCGGGGGCCCGCACAGATACGCAGTATTTT. The full variable domain, rest sourced from reference TRBV5-5 and TRBJ2-3, is DAGVTQSPTHLIKTRGQQVTLRCSPISGHKSVSWYQQVLGQGPQFIFQYYEKEERGRGNFPDRFSARQFPNYSSELNVNALLLGDSALYLCASSTLAGARTDTQYFGPGTRLTVL.

The J gene is TRBJ1-6, the V gene TRBV7-6, with D perhaps TRBD1 (5 bases). V was trimmed by 6 bases and J by 5 bases, leaving 11 bases between them. CDR3 length: 14 residues. Per the germline V gene, CDR1 is SGHVS and CDR2 is FNYEAQ. This CDR3 reads CASRLDSNNSPLHF. CDR3 sequence (DNA): TGTGCCAGCAGACTAGACAGTAATAATTCACCCCTCCACTTT.

The V call is TRBV5-5, the J call TRBJ2-3; D unclear. Germline V CDR1 and CDR2: SGHKS, YYEKEE (reference sequence). The V gene lost 4 bases and the J gene lost 4 bases, with 10 bases spanning the gap. This CDR3 has 13 residues. CDR3 residues: CASSAIGSDTQYF. CDR3 nucleotides: TGTGCCAGCAGCGCTATTGGGTCAGATACGCAGTATTTT.

The V gene is TRBV6-1, the J gene TRBJ1-6, with a weak D call TRBD1 (5 bases). The CDR3 runs to 19 residues. Per germline, CDR1 MNHNS and CDR2 SASEGT. V lost 1 base to trimming and J lost 4 bases, with 20 bases between them. In DNA, the CDR3 is TGTGCCAGCAGTGAAGGGGGGTCCGCGGGCGGGATGTATAATTCACCCCTCCACTTT. The encoded protein is CASSEGGSAGGMYNSPLHF.

The rearrangement links TRBV5-8 to TRBJ1-6, with 9 bases matching TRBD1. The germline V gene encodes CDR1 SGHTS and CDR2 YDEGEE. The CDR3 loop spans 18 amino acids. The V segment lost 4 bases and the J segment 6 bases; nucleotides outside the gene matches: 14. CDR3 loop: CASSKGQGRFIANSPLHF. The CDR3 DNA follows: TGTGCCAGCAGCAAGGGACAGGGTCGGTTCATTGCTAATTCACCCCTCCACTTT. The full variable domain, completed using reference TRBV5-8 and TRBJ1-6, is EAGVTQSPTHLIKTRGQQATLRCSPISGHTSVYWYQQALGLGLQFLLWYDEGEERNRGNFPPRFSGRQFPNYSSELNVNALELEDSALYLCASSKGQGRFIANSPLHFGNGTRLTVT.

The chain is built from TRBV7-2 and TRBJ2-5, with D perhaps matching TRBD2 (5 bases). The CDR3 is made up of 16 amino acids. V was cut by 0 bases and J by 0 bases, with 11 bases left in between. Germline values: CDR1 SGHTA, CDR2 FQGNSA. CDR3 in amino acids: CASSLAGSGYQETQYF. In DNA, the CDR3 is TGTGCCAGCAGCTTAGCGGGGAGTGGATACCAAGAGACCCAGTACTTC.

This clone was counted a single time. The gene calls are TRBV27 and TRBJ2-3; perhaps D is TRBD1 or TRBD2 (7 bases each). The CDR3 extends over 15 amino acids. Germline CDR1 reads MNHEY; CDR2 reads SMNVEV (reference sequence). The ends were cut back, 5 bases at V and 5 bases at J, with 17 bases in the middle. This CDR3 reads CASSPLAGGVDTQYF. The CDR3 DNA is TGTGCCAGCAGTCCTCTCGCAGGGGGGGTAGATACGCAGTATTTT.

This clone occurred a few times. The genes are TRBV11-3 and TRBJ1-1; no definite D call. Germline V gene sequence: CDR1 SGHNT, CDR2 YENEEA. The CDR3 totals 13 residues. V was trimmed by 5 bases and J by 3 bases, leaving 10 bases between them. The CDR3 reads CASSLMRDTEAFF. DNA of the CDR3: TGTGCCAGCAGCCTCATGCGGGACACTGAAGCTTTCTTT.

J is TRBJ1-2 and V is TRBV11-2; D is unclear. CDR1 is SGHAT, CDR2 FQNNGV, per germline. V was trimmed by 1 base and J by 2 bases, leaving 11 bases between them. The CDR3 has 15 residues. This chain's CDR3 is CASSLAVRGNYGYTF. Written as DNA, the CDR3 is TGTGCCAGCAGCTTAGCGGTTCGGGGAAACTATGGCTACACCTTC.

By frequency in the sample, this clone is medium-sized. The rearrangement joins TRBV5-4 to TRBJ1-2, with 11 bases aligning to TRBD1. Per germline, CDR1 SGHNT and CDR2 YYREEE (reference sequence). This CDR3 comprises 15 residues. V lost 5 bases to trimming and J lost 8 bases; unmatched junction nucleotides: 11. CDR3: CASRRWDRGFYGYTF. The CDR3, as DNA: TGTGCCAGCAGACGATGGGACAGGGGGTTTTACGGCTACACCTTC.